Sequencing of this T cell receptor beta chain was carried out in a study of blood T cell repertoires in COVID-19. V was cut by 3 bases and J by 2 bases, with 17 bases left in between. The V gene's germline CDR1 is LNHDA and CDR2 SQIVND (reference sequence). The CDR3 length is 17 residues. Libraries were prepared by immunoSEQ multiplex PCR; TCRdb keeps only in-frame clonotypes and omits some of them. The table shows under 200,000 clones, with around 87% occurring only once. Sequencing was done on a sample of peripheral blood. The chain joins TRBV19 to TRBJ2-1; maybe TRBD1 (6 bases). This clonotype originated in a woman aged 70-85 years with COVID-19, enrolled during active disease. DNA of the CDR3: TGTGCCAGTAGTATCCGGACAGCCTTACTGACCTACAATGAGCAGTTCTTC. Residues: CASSIRTALLTYNEQFF.